This TCR beta chain was recovered during a study of T cell changes during pregnancy in multiple sclerosis. The CDR3 loop spans 14 amino acids. J lost 5 bases, V lost 5 bases, and 6 bases had no gene match. Germline V gene data show CDR1 as MNHEY and CDR2 as SMNVEV (reference sequence). Sequencing used immunoSEQ multiplex PCR; TCRdb keeps in-frame clones, though not all of them. The table records about 77,000 clones, 90% to 95% of them present only once. The origin of this receptor is a female donor in good health, enrolled as a control in a pregnancy study. Source: peripheral blood, taken after pregnancy. This chain joins TRBV27 and TRBJ2-1; the match to TRBD1 covers 7 bases. The CDR3 sequence is CASSLRGIHNEQFF. The CDR3 region has the DNA TGTGCCAGCAGTCTCAGGGGGATTCACAATGAGCAGTTCTTC.